This T cell receptor beta chain was profiled in a study of cytomegalovirus exposure and HLA in healthy donors. This clone was counted between two and nine times. There are 16 residues in the CDR3. In germline, CDR1 is SGHTA, CDR2 FQGTGA. V dropped 2 bases and J dropped 5; count of bases not matched to a gene: 5. The PCR was carried out with 60 Vbeta primers and 13 Jbeta primers. The repertoire was sequenced with immunoSEQ multiplex PCR; TCRdb's copy has only in-frame clones and lacks some. The data hold 220,000 or so clones, with about 75% observed a single time. The rearrangement links TRBV7-3 to TRBJ2-3; TRBD2 matches 12 bases. Sample: PBMCs. The receptor comes from a woman aged 25 to 39 in good health and CMV-seronegative. The CDR3 spells CASSLVGLAGQDTQYF. The CDR3 bases are TGTGCCAGCAGCTTAGTAGGACTAGCGGGGCAAGATACGCAGTATTTT. The full variable domain, completed using reference TRBV7-3 and TRBJ2-3, is GAGVSQTPSNKVTEKGKYVELRCDPISGHTALYWYRQSLGQGPEFLIYFQGTGAADDSGLPNDRFFAVRPEGSVSTLKIQRTERGDSAVYLCASSLVGLAGQDTQYFGPGTRLTVL.